The subject of this entry is one T cell receptor beta chain. Its antigen specificity is not known. Base qualities are not recorded, but no much larger clone differs from it by a single base. Participants in the prospective study were enrolled through a virtual design, were aged 18 to 89 years, and lived in about two dozen United States geographic areas. Cohort assignment in the prospective study relied on participant-reported clinical history from a screening survey and a study questionnaire. ImmuneRACE Cohort 3 recovered participants were defined by two consecutive negative NP/OP PCR tests, healthcare professional clearance, or symptom resolution. In the prospective study, mobile phlebotomists collected whole blood, serum and a nasopharyngeal or oropharyngeal swab from each participant. Over a roughly 2-month period, participants in the prospective study had the option of providing additional blood draws and questionnaires. Prospective study blood samples were shipped either frozen or at room temperature before DNA extraction.

This record belongs to a study of blood T cell repertoires in COVID-19 (dated by TCRdb to about 2020). Describing the broader study: Samples covering the acute and convalescent phases of COVID-19 were provided by collaborators in the United States, Italy and Spain. The samples were drawn from two sources: the first 160 participants of the ongoing ImmuneRACE study, and over 1,000 subjects contributed by 6 global collaborators. Deeply sampled blood TCRbeta repertoires from subjects exposed to, actively infected with, or recovered from COVID-19 were included in the dataset. The material from the prospective study consisted of cDNA or gDNA derived from T cells, B-cell-depleted T cells, or PBMCs. Where available, HLA class I and class II types were obtained from metadata supplied by the sample provider rather than from assay-based typing. A de-identified subject ID, COVID-19 status, age in years and sex were almost always included in the sample metadata. The repertoires were released in a freely available public database meant as a resource for research on the immune response to SARS-CoV-2.

Spanning cysteine to phenylalanine, the CDR3 consists of 13 amino acids. The DNA shown is the 39-base CDR3, in frame from base 1. The germline V gene (reference sequence) gives CDR1 as SGHAT and CDR2 as FQDESV. V is cut back by 6 bases and J by 4 bases, with 3 bases in the junction unmatched. TCRbeta CDR3 regions were amplified from genomic DNA using the immunoSEQ Assay, a bias-controlled multiplex PCR. In the original analysis: The number of nucleated cells in each sample was estimated by amplification of reference gene primers within the assay. To quantify the absolute abundance of each unique TCRbeta CDR3 rearrangement, sequence reads were collapsed and filtered. For each sample, productive Simpson clonality was calculated as the square root of Simpson's diversity index over productive rearrangements. TCRdb obtained this table from immuneACCESS and retained in-frame rearrangements with V and J assigned. These tables miss some clones; where compared with another copy, unresolved V genes account for less than half of the shortfall, and the remainder is unexplained. V, J and clone size reflect that table, while D and trimming were determined from the DNA. The sample yields more than 150,000 clones; 75% to 90% were counted once. The ten largest clones represent around 2.3% of the sample.

The study at large found these results: The amount of clinical and demographic metadata varied by source and participant and was provided uncurated.

What was sequenced was PBMCs or T cells enriched from blood (not recorded which). The chain links TRBV11-1 with TRBJ1-2, and 9 bases in between align with TRBD1. The TCR originated in a woman in her thirties who had recovered from COVID-19. CDR3 reads: CASSWTGAYGYTF. The nucleotides read TGTGCCAGCAGTTGGACAGGGGCCTATGGCTACACCTTC.